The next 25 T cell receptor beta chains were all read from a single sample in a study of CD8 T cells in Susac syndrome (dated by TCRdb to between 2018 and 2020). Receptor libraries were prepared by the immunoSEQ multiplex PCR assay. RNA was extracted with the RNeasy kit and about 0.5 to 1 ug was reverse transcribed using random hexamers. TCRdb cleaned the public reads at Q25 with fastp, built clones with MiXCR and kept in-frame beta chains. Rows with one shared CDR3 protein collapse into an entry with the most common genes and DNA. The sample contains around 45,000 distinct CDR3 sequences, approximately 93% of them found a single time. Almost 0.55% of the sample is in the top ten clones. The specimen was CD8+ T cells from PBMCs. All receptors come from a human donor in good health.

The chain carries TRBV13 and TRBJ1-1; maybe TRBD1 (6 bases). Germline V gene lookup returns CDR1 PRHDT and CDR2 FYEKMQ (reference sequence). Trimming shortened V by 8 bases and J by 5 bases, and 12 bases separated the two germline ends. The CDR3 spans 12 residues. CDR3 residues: CASAKGGTEAFF. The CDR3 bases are TGTGCCAGCGCAAAGGGGGGGACTGAAGCTTTCTTT.

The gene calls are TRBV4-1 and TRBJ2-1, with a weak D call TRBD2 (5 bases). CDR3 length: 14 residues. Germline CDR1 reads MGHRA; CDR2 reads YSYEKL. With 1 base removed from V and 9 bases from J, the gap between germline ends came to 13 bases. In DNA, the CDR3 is TGCGCCAGCAGCCAAGTGGCGCCTGAGGGTGAGCAGTTCTTC. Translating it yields CASSQVAPEGEQFF.

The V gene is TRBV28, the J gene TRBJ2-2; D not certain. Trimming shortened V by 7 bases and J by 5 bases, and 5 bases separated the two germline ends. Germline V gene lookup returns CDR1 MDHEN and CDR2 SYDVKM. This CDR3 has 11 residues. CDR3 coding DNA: TGTGCCAGCACTCGTACCGGGGAGCTGTTTTTT. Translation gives CASTRTGELFF.

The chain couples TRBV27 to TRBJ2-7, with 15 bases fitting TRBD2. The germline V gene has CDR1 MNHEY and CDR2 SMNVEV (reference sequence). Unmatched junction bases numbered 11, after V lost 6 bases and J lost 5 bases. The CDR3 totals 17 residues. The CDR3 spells CASSYGLAGGSVNEQYF. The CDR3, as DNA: TGTGCCAGCAGCTACGGACTAGCGGGAGGGAGCGTAAACGAGCAGTACTTC.

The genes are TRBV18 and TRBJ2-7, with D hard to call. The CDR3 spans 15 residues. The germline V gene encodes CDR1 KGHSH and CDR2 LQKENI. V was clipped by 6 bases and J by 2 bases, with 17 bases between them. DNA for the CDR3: TGTGCCAGCTCGCCTCAGCCTCCCTGGCCCTACGAGCAGTACTTC. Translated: CASSPQPPWPYEQYF. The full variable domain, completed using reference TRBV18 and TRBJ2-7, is NAGVMQNPRHLVRRRGQEARLRCSPMKGHSHVYWYRQLPEEGLKFMVYLQKENIIDESGMPKERFSAEFPKEGPSILRIQQVVRGDSAAYFCASSPQPPWPYEQYFGPGTRLTVT.

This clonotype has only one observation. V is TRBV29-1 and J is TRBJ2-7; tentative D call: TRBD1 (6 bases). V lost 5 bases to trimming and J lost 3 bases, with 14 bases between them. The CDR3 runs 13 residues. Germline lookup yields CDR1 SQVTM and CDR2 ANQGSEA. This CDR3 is CSVRSRGNYEQYF. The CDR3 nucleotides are TGCAGCGTTAGGTCCAGGGGTAACTACGAGCAGTACTTC.

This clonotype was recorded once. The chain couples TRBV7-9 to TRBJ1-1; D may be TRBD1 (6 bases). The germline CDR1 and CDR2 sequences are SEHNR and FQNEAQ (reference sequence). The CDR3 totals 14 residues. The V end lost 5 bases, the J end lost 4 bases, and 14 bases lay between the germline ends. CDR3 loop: CASSTGTGLTEAFF. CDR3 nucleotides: TGTGCCAGCAGCACCGGAACAGGGCTCACTGAAGCTTTCTTT.

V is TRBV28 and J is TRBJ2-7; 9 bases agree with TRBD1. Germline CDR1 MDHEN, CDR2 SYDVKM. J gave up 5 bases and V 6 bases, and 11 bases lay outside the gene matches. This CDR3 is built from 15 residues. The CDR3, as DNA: TGTGCCAGCAGCGTCCCGGACAGGGGTTCCGACGAGCAGTACTTC. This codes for CASSVPDRGSDEQYF. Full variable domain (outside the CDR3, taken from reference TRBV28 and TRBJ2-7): DVKVTQSSRYLVKRTGEKVFLECVQDMDHENMFWYRQDPGLGLRLIYFSYDVKMKEKGDIPEGYSVSREKKERFSLILESASTNQTSMYLCASSVPDRGSDEQYFGPGTRLTVT.

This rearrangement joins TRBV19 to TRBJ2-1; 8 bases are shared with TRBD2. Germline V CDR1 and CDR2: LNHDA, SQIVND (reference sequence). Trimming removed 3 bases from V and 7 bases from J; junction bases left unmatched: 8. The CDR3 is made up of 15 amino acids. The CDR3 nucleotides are TGTGCCAGTAGTATCGGCGGGAGGCCACGTAATGAGCAGTTCTTC. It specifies CASSIGGRPRNEQFF.

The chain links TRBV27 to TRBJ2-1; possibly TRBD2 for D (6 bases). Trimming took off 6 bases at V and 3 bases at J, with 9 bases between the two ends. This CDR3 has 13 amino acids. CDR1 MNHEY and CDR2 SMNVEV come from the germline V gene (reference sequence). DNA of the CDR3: TGTGCCAGCAGGCCCGGGAGCTACAATGAGCAGTTCTTC. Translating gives CASRPGSYNEQFF.

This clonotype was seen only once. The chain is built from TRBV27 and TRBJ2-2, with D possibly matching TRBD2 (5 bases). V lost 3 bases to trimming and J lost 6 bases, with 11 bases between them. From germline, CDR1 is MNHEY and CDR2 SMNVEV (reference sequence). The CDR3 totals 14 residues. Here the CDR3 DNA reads TGTGCCAGCAGTTTGGTCGAGGGTGCCGGGGAGCTGTTTTTT. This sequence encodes CASSLVEGAGELFF.

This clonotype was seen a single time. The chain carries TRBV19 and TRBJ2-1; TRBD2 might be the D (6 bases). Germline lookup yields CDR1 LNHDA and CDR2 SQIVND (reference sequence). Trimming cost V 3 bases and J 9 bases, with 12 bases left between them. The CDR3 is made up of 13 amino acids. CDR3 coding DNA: TGTGCCAGTAGTATTGGGTCGGGAGTTGAGCAGTTCTTC. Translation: CASSIGSGVEQFF.

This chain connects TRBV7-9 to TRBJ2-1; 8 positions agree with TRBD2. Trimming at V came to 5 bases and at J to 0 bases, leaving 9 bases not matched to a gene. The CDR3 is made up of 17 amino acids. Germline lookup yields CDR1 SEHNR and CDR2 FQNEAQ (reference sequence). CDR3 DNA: TGTGCCAGCAGCGCGACCGGGACTAGTGGCTCCTACAATGAGCAGTTCTTC. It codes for CASSATGTSGSYNEQFF.

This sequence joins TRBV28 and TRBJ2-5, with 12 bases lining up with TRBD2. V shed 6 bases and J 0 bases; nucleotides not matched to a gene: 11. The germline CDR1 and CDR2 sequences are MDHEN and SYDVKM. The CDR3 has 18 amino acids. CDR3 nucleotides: TGTGCCAGCAGCCGTACTAGCGGGAGGACTCTGTACCAAGAGACCCAGTACTTC. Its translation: CASSRTSGRTLYQETQYF.

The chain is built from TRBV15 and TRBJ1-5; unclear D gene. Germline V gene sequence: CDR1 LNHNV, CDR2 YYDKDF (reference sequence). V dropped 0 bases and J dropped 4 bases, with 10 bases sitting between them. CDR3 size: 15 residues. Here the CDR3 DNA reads TGTGCCACCAGCAGAGAGCGTCAGATTAATCAGCCCCAGCATTTT. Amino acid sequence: CATSRERQINQPQHF.

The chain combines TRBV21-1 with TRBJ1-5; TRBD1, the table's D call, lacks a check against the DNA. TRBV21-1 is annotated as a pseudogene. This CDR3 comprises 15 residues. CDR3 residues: CASSGPDRGNQPQHF. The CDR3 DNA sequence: TGTGCCAGCAGCGGACCGGACAGGGGGAATCAGCCCCAGCATTTT.

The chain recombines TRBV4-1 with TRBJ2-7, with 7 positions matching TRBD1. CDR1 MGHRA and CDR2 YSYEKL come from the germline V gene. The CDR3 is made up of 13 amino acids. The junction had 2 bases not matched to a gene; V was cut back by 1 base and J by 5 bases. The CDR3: CASSQVRGHEQYF. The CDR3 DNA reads TGCGCCAGCAGCCAAGTGAGGGGGCACGAGCAGTACTTC.

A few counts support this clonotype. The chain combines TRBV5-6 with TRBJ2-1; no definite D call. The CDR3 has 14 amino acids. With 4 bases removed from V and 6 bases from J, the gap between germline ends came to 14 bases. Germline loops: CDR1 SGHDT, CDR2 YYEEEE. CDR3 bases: TGTGCCAGCAGCACGCTCGGACCGACCAATGAGCAGTTCTTC. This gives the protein CASSTLGPTNEQFF.

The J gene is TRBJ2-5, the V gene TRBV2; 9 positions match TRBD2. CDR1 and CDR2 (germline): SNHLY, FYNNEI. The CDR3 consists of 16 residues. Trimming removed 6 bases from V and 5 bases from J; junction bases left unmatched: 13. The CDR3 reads CASREWREGRTETQYF. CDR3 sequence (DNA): TGTGCCAGCAGGGAGTGGCGGGAGGGCCGGACGGAGACCCAGTACTTC.

CDR3 DNA sequence: TGTGCCACCAGTGGACCACGACCTTGGGAGGGGGACACAGATACGCAGTATTTT. It codes for CATSGPRPWEGDTDTQYF. J is TRBJ2-3 and V is TRBV24-1, with D perhaps TRBD2 (7 bases). Germline loops: CDR1 KGHDR, CDR2 SFDVKD. Between the trimmed V and J ends, which lost 5 bases and 2 bases, there was a span of 22 bases. This CDR3 comprises 18 residues.

CDR3 residues: CASSPPPRAGETQYF. Here the CDR3 DNA reads TGTGCCAGCAGCCCACCCCCGAGGGCCGGAGAGACCCAGTACTTC. This chain uses TRBV3-1 with TRBJ2-5; the D gene is possibly TRBD2 (5 bases). This CDR3 is 15 amino acids long. Germline V CDR1 and CDR2: LGHDT, YNNKEL (reference sequence). The V and J ends lost 4 bases and 4 bases respectively, with 16 bases between them.

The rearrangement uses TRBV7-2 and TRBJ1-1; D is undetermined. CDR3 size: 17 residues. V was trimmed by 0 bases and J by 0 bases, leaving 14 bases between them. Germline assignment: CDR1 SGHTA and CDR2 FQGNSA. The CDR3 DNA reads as TGTGCCAGCAGCTTAGCCACAGCATGGAAACTGAACACTGAAGCTTTCTTT. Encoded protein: CASSLATAWKLNTEAFF.

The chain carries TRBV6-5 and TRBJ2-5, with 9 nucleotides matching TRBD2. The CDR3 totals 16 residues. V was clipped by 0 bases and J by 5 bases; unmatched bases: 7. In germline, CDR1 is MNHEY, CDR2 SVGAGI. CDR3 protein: CASSYSAGAGGETQYF. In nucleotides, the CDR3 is TGTGCCAGCAGTTACTCTGCAGGGGCGGGAGGGGAGACCCAGTACTTC.

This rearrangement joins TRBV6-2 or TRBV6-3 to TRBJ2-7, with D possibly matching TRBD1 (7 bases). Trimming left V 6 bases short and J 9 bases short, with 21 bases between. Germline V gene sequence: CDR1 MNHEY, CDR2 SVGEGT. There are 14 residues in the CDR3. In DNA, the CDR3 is TGTGCCAGCAGCCAGGGGGGAACCTACGTTGGGCAGTACTTC. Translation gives CASSQGGTYVGQYF.

The CDR3 DNA follows: TGTGCCAGCAGTTTATCCCGCGGGTACCAAGAGACCCAGTACTTC. It translates to CASSLSRGYQETQYF. The chain carries TRBV28 and TRBJ2-5, with D perhaps matching TRBD2 (5 bases). The CDR3 has 15 amino acids. The V and J ends lost 1 base and 0 bases respectively, with 9 bases between them. From germline, CDR1 is MDHEN and CDR2 SYDVKM.